This T cell receptor (beta chain) was obtained from a study of cytomegalovirus exposure and HLA in healthy donors. Findings of the study overall: Associated with HLA alleles at 0.05 false discovery rate in a later analysis were 16,951 TCR beta sequences. CMV serostatus alone was available as immune exposure information.

Primers included in the PCR were 60 Vbeta and 13 Jbeta primers. The protocol was immunoSEQ multiplex PCR, while the TCRdb copy is restricted to in-frame clones and leaves out a portion. The table shows about 250,000 clones, with roughly 85% occurring only once. About this clone itself: The target antigen is unknown.

V was clipped by 0 bases and J by 8 bases; unmatched bases: 8. The CDR3 is 16 residues long. Germline values: CDR1 SGDLS, CDR2 YYNGEE. This TCR was recovered from a girl aged 2 to 9 in good health and CMV-seronegative. The sequencing input was PBMCs. V is TRBV9 and J is TRBJ2-2; 9 bases are a match to TRBD2. The CDR3 coding sequence is TGTGCCAGCAGCGTAGGAGGCGGGGGGGCCCAAGGGGAGCTGTTTTTT. Encoded protein: CASSVGGGGAQGELFF.